The sequence of this T cell receptor (beta chain) was determined in a study of T cell clones after liver transplantation. The table came from immunoSEQ multiplex PCR; TCRdb's copy has only in-frame clones and leaves some out. The sample carries just over 60,000 clones, 65% to 75% recorded once. This clone was counted at least ten times. The TCR originated in a human donor who received a liver transplant. The sample was CD4+ T cells from blood, taken before liver transplant.

The chain's CDR3 is CAWRSQGRRTEAFF. The CDR3, as DNA: TGTGCCTGGAGATCACAGGGGAGAAGGACTGAAGCTTTCTTT. The chain employs TRBV30 and TRBJ1-1, with 7 bases aligning to TRBD1. V dropped 3 bases and J dropped 5; count of bases not matched to a gene: 9. Per the germline V gene, CDR1 is GTSNPN and CDR2 is SVGIG (reference sequence). This CDR3 spans 14 amino acids.